This TCR beta chain was found in a study of regulatory T cells in long-lasting Graves disease. This sample's time point: newly diagnosed GD, antithyroid drugs for less than 3 months. RNA isolated from PBMCs was used to make the TCR library. Arm-PCR with iRepertoire HTBI primers amplified the CDR3 regions for these TCR beta libraries. TCRdb recomputed calls from the multiplex PCR reads with MiXCR, one row per CDR3 protein. The table lists 300,000 to 400,000 distinct CDR3 sequences, more than 15% of them singletons, with more than 35% in the top ten. Germline values: CDR1 MNHEY, CDR2 SMNVEV (reference sequence). The CDR3 length is 13 residues. Trimming cost V 3 bases and J 7 bases, with 11 bases left between them.

The clonotype comes from a female donor with Graves disease. V gene TRBV27 combines with J gene TRBJ2-3, with D hard to call. The specimen comprised peripheral blood mononuclear cells (PBMCs), sampled at new diagnosis, from a patient treated with antithyroid drugs. CDR3 sequence: CASSFEVGNTQYF. For the CDR3, the DNA is TGTGCCAGCAGTTTCGAAGTGGGGAATACGCAGTATTTT.